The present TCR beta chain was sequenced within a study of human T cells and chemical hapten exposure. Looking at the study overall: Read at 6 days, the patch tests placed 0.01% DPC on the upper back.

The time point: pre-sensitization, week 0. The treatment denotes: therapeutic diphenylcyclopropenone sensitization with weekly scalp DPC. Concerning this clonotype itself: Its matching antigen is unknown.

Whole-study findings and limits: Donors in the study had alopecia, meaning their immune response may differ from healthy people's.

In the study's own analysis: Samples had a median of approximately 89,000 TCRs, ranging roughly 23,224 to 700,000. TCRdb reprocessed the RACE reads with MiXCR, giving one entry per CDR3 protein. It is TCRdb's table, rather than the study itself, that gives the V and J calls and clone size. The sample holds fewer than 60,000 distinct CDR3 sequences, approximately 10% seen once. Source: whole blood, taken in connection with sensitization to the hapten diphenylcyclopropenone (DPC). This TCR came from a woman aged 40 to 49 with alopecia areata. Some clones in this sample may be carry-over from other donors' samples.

CDR3 DNA: TGTGCCTACGGACGCACTGAAGCTTTCTTT. Encoded protein: CAYGRTEAFF. The chain carries TRBV30 and TRBJ1-1; D gene unclear. The V gene's germline CDR1 is GTSNPN and CDR2 SVGIG (reference sequence). The CDR3 extends over 10 amino acids. V was pared by 7 bases and J by 4 bases, with 7 bases between.